This T cell receptor (beta chain) is drawn from a study of blood T cell repertoires in COVID-19. About the study: The origin of the acute and convalescent COVID-19 samples was the United States, Italy and Spain. PBMCs, B-cell-depleted T cells, or T cells were the source of the cDNA or gDNA that made up the material.

Authors' processing steps: Amplified reference gene primers provided the basis for estimating nucleated cell counts. Sequencing used immunoSEQ multiplex PCR; TCRdb keeps in-frame clones, though not all of them. D and trimming come from the DNA, and the V and J calls and clone size come from that table. Among around 370,000 clones listed, more than 75% were seen once. Enrollment of patients from Seattle took place during active infection, with longitudinal follow-up. Germline CDR1 MNHEY, CDR2 SVGAGI. CDR3 length equals 15 residues. V lost 7 bases to trimming and J lost 1 base, with 15 bases between them.

Sequencing was carried out using peripheral blood. V and J are TRBV6-5 and TRBJ2-3; tentatively, D is TRBD2 (6 bases). This clonotype was obtained from a woman in her forties or fifties with COVID-19, enrolled during active disease. The CDR3 DNA reads as TGTGCCAGCACTCTACCCACGGGAGGCACAGATACGCAGTATTTT. Encoded protein: CASTLPTGGTDTQYF.